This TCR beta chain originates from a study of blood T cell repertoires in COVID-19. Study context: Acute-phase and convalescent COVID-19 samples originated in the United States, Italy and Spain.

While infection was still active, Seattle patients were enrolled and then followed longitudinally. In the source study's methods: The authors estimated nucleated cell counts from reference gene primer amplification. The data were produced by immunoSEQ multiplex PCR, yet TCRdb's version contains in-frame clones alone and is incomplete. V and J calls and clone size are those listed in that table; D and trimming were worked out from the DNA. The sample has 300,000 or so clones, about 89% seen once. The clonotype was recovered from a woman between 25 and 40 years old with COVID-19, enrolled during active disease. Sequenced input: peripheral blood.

The CDR3 spells CASSPGASGNTIYF. Here the CDR3 DNA reads TGTGCCAGCAGCCCAGGGGCTTCTGGAAACACCATATATTTT. The chain links TRBV3-1 (or the pseudogene TRBV3-2) to TRBJ1-3, with a tentative D call TRBD1 (6 bases). V was trimmed by 4 bases and J by 1 base, leaving 8 bases between them. CDR1 LGHDT and CDR2 YNNKEL come from the germline V gene (reference sequence). CDR3 length: 14 amino acids.